The 28 T cell receptor beta chains reported below all come from one sample, sequenced in a study of T cells in Graves' hyperthyroidism and ophthalmopathy. Regions amplified from RNA transcripts were the TCR beta CDR3 regions. HTBI primers were employed in a first-round RT-PCR of the TCR CDR3. TCRdb recomputed calls from the multiplex PCR reads with MiXCR, one row per CDR3 protein. The sample shows about 600,000 distinct CDR3 sequences, approximately 16% of them seen only once. Sequences were obtained from blood. These receptor sequences come from a woman between 40 and 50 years old with Graves' ophthalmopathy.

This clonotype has a handful of counts. V usage is TRBV27 and J usage is TRBJ1-1, with D perhaps matching TRBD1 (5 bases). Germline V gene sequence: CDR1 MNHEY, CDR2 SMNVEV (reference sequence). This CDR3 is built from 14 residues. With 8 bases removed from V and 1 base from J, the gap between germline ends came to 14 bases. CDR3 sequence: CASGRGKGNTEAFF. For the CDR3, the DNA is TGTGCCAGCGGGCGGGGGAAGGGGAACACTGAAGCTTTCTTT.

The V gene is TRBV28, the J gene TRBJ2-2; 9 bases line up with TRBD1. The CDR3 consists of 16 residues. The germline CDR1 and CDR2 sequences are MDHEN and SYDVKM. Trimming removed 4 bases from V and 1 base from J; junction bases left unmatched: 4. CDR3 nucleotides: TGTGCCAGCAGTTCTTGGGGACAGGGGAACACCGGGGAGCTGTTTTTT. It specifies CASSSWGQGNTGELFF.

This clonotype was counted many times. This chain joins TRBV6-1 and TRBJ2-7; TRBD1 matches 8 bases. V shed 6 bases, J shed 7 bases, and the junction held 14 bases outside the gene matches. The CDR3 covers 15 residues. Germline loops: CDR1 MNHNS, CDR2 SASEGT. CDR3 nucleotide sequence: TGTGCCAGCAGCATACGGACAGGGTCCCAGGGGGAGCAGTACTTC. As protein: CASSIRTGSQGEQYF.

Here the CDR3 reads CASGPQGYTGELFF. The CDR3 DNA sequence: TGTGCCAGCGGCCCCCAGGGTTACACCGGGGAGCTGTTTTTT. The rearrangement links TRBV28 to TRBJ2-2; possibly TRBD1 for D (5 bases). The CDR3 spans 14 residues. The V gene lost 8 bases and the J gene lost 3 bases, with 13 bases spanning the gap. Germline loops: CDR1 MDHEN, CDR2 SYDVKM.

This clonotype was detected only a few times. The chain joins TRBV3-1 to TRBJ2-5, with D possibly TRBD2 on 5 matching bases. The CDR3 is made up of 14 amino acids. Trimming cost V 4 bases and J 5 bases, with 14 bases left between them. From germline, CDR1 is LGHDT and CDR2 YNNKEL (reference sequence). For the CDR3, the DNA is TGTGCCAGCAGCCCTGCGGCCCCGGGGGAGACCCAGTACTTC. It translates to CASSPAAPGETQYF.

The table lists this clonotype with many counts. This chain connects TRBV18 to TRBJ2-3, with D perhaps given as TRBD1 or TRBD2 (5 bases each). V lost 4 bases and J 1 base, leaving 12 bases between the germline ends. CDR3 length equals 15 residues. The germline CDR1 and CDR2 sequences are KGHSH and LQKENI. CDR3 bases: TGTGCCAGCTCACAGGGACCAGGACGCACAGATACGCAGTATTTT. The encoded protein is CASSQGPGRTDTQYF.

Many counts were recorded for this clonotype. The V call is TRBV5-1, the J call TRBJ2-2; D is uncertain. Trimming took off 4 bases at V and 3 bases at J, with 7 bases between the two ends. The V gene's germline CDR1 is SGHRS and CDR2 YFSETQ. The CDR3 has 13 residues. The CDR3 DNA reads TGCGCCAGCAGCGCTACAGACACCGGGGAGCTGTTTTTT. The encoded protein is CASSATDTGELFF.

This clonotype was counted many times. J is TRBJ1-2 and V is TRBV3-1; 9 bases are a match to TRBD1. Trimming took 3 bases from V and 4 from J; bases not matched to a gene: 3. The germline V gene encodes CDR1 LGHDT and CDR2 YNNKEL (reference sequence). There are 14 residues in the CDR3. The CDR3 coding sequence is TGTGCCAGCAGCCAGACAGGGGGTTCCTATGGCTACACCTTC. The encoded protein is CASSQTGGSYGYTF. The complete variable domain, with remaining parts taken from reference TRBV3-1 and TRBJ1-2, reads DTAVSQTPKYLVTQMGNDKSIKCEQNLGHDTMYWYKQDSKKFLKIMFSYNNKELIINETVPNRFSPKSPDKAHLNLHINSLELGDSAVYFCASSQTGGSYGYTFGSGTRLTVV.

This clonotype has a handful of counts. V is TRBV20-1 and J is TRBJ1-6; perhaps TRBD1 as D (5 bases). Trimming took 3 bases from V and 0 from J, leaving 12 bases between them. The CDR3 contains 16 residues. Germline V gene sequence: CDR1 DFQATT, CDR2 SNEGSKA (reference sequence). CDR3 DNA sequence: TGCAGTGCTAGGGGATGGGGGAGCTCCTATAATTCACCCCTCCACTTT. Translating it yields CSARGWGSSYNSPLHF.

In this sample, this clonotype turned up many times. V usage is TRBV28 and J usage is TRBJ2-1; no definite D call. V was trimmed by 5 bases and J by 6 bases, leaving 17 bases between them. Germline-derived CDR1 and CDR2 are MDHEN and SYDVKM. The CDR3 has 15 amino acids. Written as DNA, the CDR3 is TGTGCCAGCAGTCCTCCCCCCTCTCTCATCAATGAGCAGTTCTTC. Translating gives CASSPPPSLINEQFF. Complete variable domain (other parts from reference TRBV28 and TRBJ2-1): DVKVTQSSRYLVKRTGEKVFLECVQDMDHENMFWYRQDPGLGLRLIYFSYDVKMKEKGDIPEGYSVSREKKERFSLILESASTNQTSMYLCASSPPPSLINEQFFGPGTRLTVL.

The V and J genes are TRBV9 and TRBJ2-1; TRBD1 aligns across 7 bases. The CDR3 loop spans 14 amino acids. J lost 10 bases, V lost 0 bases, and 7 bases had no gene match. Germline CDR1 and CDR2: SGDLS and YYNGEE. CDR3 amino acids: CASSVDYRGREQFF. Here the CDR3 DNA reads TGTGCCAGCAGCGTAGATTACAGGGGCCGAGAGCAGTTCTTC.

The chain links TRBV10-3 to TRBJ2-3; 9 nucleotides line up with TRBD2. Germline V gene sequence: CDR1 ENHRY, CDR2 SYGVKD. This CDR3 spans 14 amino acids. Trimming at V came to 4 bases and at J to 4 bases, leaving 3 bases not matched to a gene. As DNA, the CDR3 is TGTGCCATCAGTGTGGCGGGGGGGTCAGATACGCAGTATTTT. It encodes CAISVAGGSDTQYF.

This chain connects TRBV4-1 to TRBJ1-2; D remains ambiguous. Germline CDR1 is MGHRA and CDR2 is YSYEKL. This CDR3 has 13 residues. V gave up 0 bases and J gave up 8 bases, with 10 bases separating them. CDR3 amino acids: CASSQELAGGYTF. CDR3 in DNA: TGCGCCAGCAGCCAAGAATTGGCGGGAGGCTACACCTTC.

In its sample, this clonotype was seen many times. The chain links TRBV6-1 to TRBJ2-7; D is perhaps TRBD2 (6 bases). This CDR3 contains 17 residues. Trimming removed 8 bases from V and 2 bases from J, with 25 bases in between. The V gene's germline CDR1 is MNHNS and CDR2 SASEGT. The CDR3 DNA is TGTGCCAGCTCCATCCTGGGCGGGCGGGAACTCCCCTACGAGCAGTACTTC. Translating it yields CASSILGGRELPYEQYF.

Many counts were recorded for this clonotype. The V and J genes are TRBV7-9 and TRBJ2-7; 10 nucleotides agree with TRBD1. Losses at the gene ends were 5 bases for V and 4 bases for J; bases not matched to a gene: 11. Germline assignment: CDR1 SEHNR and CDR2 FQNEAQ (reference sequence). CDR3 length equals 16 residues. CDR3 nucleotide sequence: TGTGCCAGCAGCCTCTCTCCGGGACAGGGGACGTACGAGCAGTACTTC. It translates to CASSLSPGQGTYEQYF.

This rearrangement joins TRBV6-2 or TRBV6-3 to TRBJ2-2; D not resolved. Trimming pared 6 bases from V and 2 bases from J, leaving 13 bases between. Germline CDR1 MNHEY, CDR2 SVGEGT. The CDR3 runs to 15 residues. This CDR3 reads CASRQGAANTGELFF. The CDR3 DNA sequence: TGTGCCAGCAGACAAGGTGCAGCCAACACCGGGGAGCTGTTTTTT.

In this sample, this clonotype turned up a few times. The chain employs TRBV2 and TRBJ2-2, with 9 bases matching TRBD2. CDR1 is SNHLY and CDR2 is FYNNEI in the germline V gene. With 8 bases clipped from V and 5 bases from J, the junction kept 9 bases outside the gene matches. This CDR3 has 15 amino acids. As DNA, the CDR3 is TGTGCCAGCGGAATTGTCCTAGCGGGGACCGGGGAGCTGTTTTTT. Its protein is CASGIVLAGTGELFF.

The sample holds a few counts of this clonotype. The chain recombines TRBV29-1 with TRBJ2-5; maybe TRBD2 (6 bases). Per germline, CDR1 SQVTM and CDR2 ANQGSEA. The CDR3 is 12 residues long. V gave up 1 base and J gave up 13 bases, with 16 bases separating them. CDR3 sequence reads: CSVEVNGSDRYF. The CDR3, as DNA: TGCAGCGTTGAAGTAAACGGGAGTGATCGGTACTTC. The variable domain in full, completed from reference TRBV29-1 and TRBJ2-5, reads SAVISQKPSRDICQRGTSLTIQCQVDSQVTMMFWYRQQPGQSLTLIATANQGSEATYESGFVIDKFPISRPNLTFSTLTVSNMSPEDSSIYLCSVEVNGSDRYFGPGTRLLVL.

This clonotype was found many times. The chain joins TRBV12-3 or TRBV12-4 to TRBJ2-1; maybe TRBD1 (6 bases). Trimming left V 3 bases short and J 4 bases short, with 19 bases between. The CDR3 spans 17 residues. CDR3 in DNA: TGTGCCAGCAGTTTCTCTCTAGCCAGGGGAGTATACAATGAGCAGTTCTTC. It yields the protein CASSFSLARGVYNEQFF.

The chain links TRBV5-4 to TRBJ2-3; D assignment may be TRBD1 or TRBD2 (5 bases each). CDR1 is SGHNT and CDR2 is YYREEE in the germline V gene (reference sequence). The CDR3 length is 14 residues. Trimming left V 4 bases short and J 2 bases short, with 11 bases between. The CDR3 spells CASSPGGYTDTQYF. The CDR3 nucleotides are TGTGCCAGCAGCCCTGGGGGATACACAGATACGCAGTATTTT.

This clonotype was picked up a small number of times. The V gene is TRBV18, the J gene TRBJ2-7, with 8 bases aligning to TRBD1. CDR1 is KGHSH, CDR2 LQKENI, per germline. The CDR3 length is 14 residues. V was pared by 6 bases and J by 2 bases, with 6 bases of the junction left unmatched. The CDR3 sequence: CASSGTGRTYEQYF. For the CDR3, the DNA is TGTGCCAGCTCGGGGACAGGCCGAACCTACGAGCAGTACTTC. Drawing the rest from reference TRBV18 and TRBJ2-7, the complete variable domain is NAGVMQNPRHLVRRRGQEARLRCSPMKGHSHVYWYRQLPEEGLKFMVYLQKENIIDESGMPKERFSAEFPKEGPSILRIQQVVRGDSAAYFCASSGTGRTYEQYFGPGTRLTVT.

This clonotype showed up just a few times. The chain joins TRBV20-1 to TRBJ1-5, with TRBD1 identical over 10 bases. CDR1 is DFQATT, CDR2 SNEGSKA, per germline (reference sequence). The CDR3 is made up of 16 amino acids. V was clipped by 5 bases and J by 0 bases; unmatched bases: 7. The CDR3 is CSARTGGRGSNQPQHF. The CDR3 coding sequence is TGCAGTGCTCGGACAGGGGGAAGAGGTAGCAATCAGCCCCAGCATTTT.

As to this clonotype: A much more abundant neighbour one base away suggests this may be a read error. For the CDR3, the DNA is TGCAATGCTAGTTCTGGACTAGCGGGAGGTGGGCGGAACGAGCAGTACTTC. Amino acids: CNASSGLAGGGRNEQYF. The chain joins TRBV20-1 to TRBJ2-7; 14 positions agree with TRBD2. The CDR3 sequence is 17 residues long. The germline CDR1 and CDR2 sequences are DFQATT and SNEGSKA (reference sequence).

Many counts were recorded for this clonotype. The V gene is TRBV20-1, the J gene TRBJ2-2, with 8 nucleotides matching TRBD1. The CDR3 covers 16 residues. After removal of 6 bases from V and 5 bases from J, the junction contained 14 bases not matched to a gene. The germline CDR1 and CDR2 sequences are DFQATT and SNEGSKA (reference sequence). The CDR3 here is CSARPIRQGSTGELFF. Written as DNA, the CDR3 is TGCAGTGCCCGACCGATAAGACAGGGGTCGACCGGGGAGCTGTTTTTT.

This clonotype was observed a handful of times. This chain joins TRBV6-1 and TRBJ1-5; D gene unclear. Germline V gives CDR1 MNHNS, CDR2 SASEGT. V was trimmed by 4 bases and J by 3 bases, leaving 13 bases between them. This CDR3 has 15 residues. CDR3 DNA: TGTGCCAGCAGTGCATCCGGGAGTATCAATCAGCCCCAGCATTTT. It translates to CASSASGSINQPQHF.

This clonotype has ten or more counts. The chain links TRBV11-2 to TRBJ1-5, with TRBD1 as a possible D gene (5 bases). The CDR3 runs 15 residues. Trimming took off 5 bases at V and 0 bases at J, with 11 bases between the two ends. Germline assignment: CDR1 SGHAT and CDR2 FQNNGV. CDR3 region: CASSPGTGSNQPQHF. The CDR3 region has the DNA TGTGCCAGCAGCCCCGGGACCGGTAGCAATCAGCCCCAGCATTTT.

This clonotype was observed many times. The gene calls are TRBV11-2 and TRBJ1-5; D gene uncertain. The V and J ends lost 5 bases and 7 bases respectively, with 6 bases between them. Germline CDR1 reads SGHAT; CDR2 reads FQNNGV. The CDR3 runs to 11 residues. The CDR3, as DNA: TGTGCCAGCAGCCCCCTCCAGCCCCAGCATTTT. This codes for CASSPLQPQHF.

This clonotype has just a few counts. The V call is TRBV20-1, the J call TRBJ2-1, with 8 bases matching TRBD2. Germline CDR1 is DFQATT and CDR2 is SNEGSKA (reference sequence). The V segment lost 1 base and the J segment 0 bases; nucleotides outside the gene matches: 5. This CDR3 region has 16 residues. This CDR3 reads CSARVGSGSSYNEQFF. CDR3 DNA: TGCAGTGCTAGAGTCGGGAGCGGGAGCTCCTACAATGAGCAGTTCTTC.